These 29 T cell receptor beta chains were sequenced from one sample in a study of regulatory T cells in long-lasting Graves disease. Researchers made TCR beta libraries by using iRepertoire HTBI primers and running Arm-PCR on CDR3 regions. TCRdb re-called the multiplex PCR reads through MiXCR, storing one row per CDR3 protein. The sample contains about 430,000 distinct CDR3 sequences, approximately 15% of which appear only once. Described time point: newly diagnosed GD, antithyroid drugs for less than 3 months. Isolated PBMC RNA provided the starting material for the TCR library. These data are also associated with another study on T cells in Graves' hyperthyroidism and ophthalmopathy.

Sample: peripheral blood mononuclear cells (PBMCs), taken at new diagnosis, from a patient treated with antithyroid drugs. Receptors were obtained from a woman aged 40 to 49 with Graves disease.

This clonotype has ten or more counts. The chain recombines TRBV28 with TRBJ2-7; D ambiguous. The CDR3 runs to 12 residues. Trimming left V 2 bases short and J 3 bases short, with 5 bases between. Germline-derived CDR1 and CDR2 are MDHEN and SYDVKM. The CDR3 here is CASSLMGYEQYF. The CDR3 nucleotides read TGTGCCAGCAGTTTAATGGGCTACGAGCAGTACTTC.

This clonotype was recorded many times. The J gene is TRBJ2-4, the V gene TRBV11-2, with unresolved D. The germline V and J ends were trimmed by 7 bases and 8 bases, with 24 bases remaining between them. The CDR3 loop spans 16 amino acids. The V gene's germline CDR1 is SGHAT and CDR2 FQNNGV. CDR3 sequence reads: CASTPGKMVQGDIQYF. The CDR3 bases are TGTGCCAGCACCCCTGGGAAGATGGTCCAAGGAGACATTCAGTACTTC.

The chain couples TRBV20-1 to TRBJ2-3; D uncertain. V lost 5 bases to trimming and J lost 0 bases, with 15 bases between them. Germline CDR1 is DFQATT and CDR2 is SNEGSKA (reference sequence). The CDR3 totals 15 residues. CDR3 protein: CSAPDRVASTDTQYF. The CDR3 bases are TGCAGTGCTCCGGATAGGGTCGCGAGCACAGATACGCAGTATTTT.

This clonotype was counted at least ten times. The chain links TRBV27 to TRBJ2-2, with 14 bases matching TRBD2. V was pared by 5 bases and J by 1 base, with 6 bases of the junction left unmatched. The CDR3 totals 18 residues. Germline V gene lookup returns CDR1 MNHEY and CDR2 SMNVEV (reference sequence). CDR3 sequence (DNA): TGTGCCAGCAGTCAAGGGACTAGCGGGAGTGGGAACACCGGGGAGCTGTTTTTT. Translating it yields CASSQGTSGSGNTGELFF.

V gene TRBV20-1 combines with J gene TRBJ2-1, with D tentatively TRBD2 (6 bases). The CDR3 has 16 amino acids. In germline, CDR1 is DFQATT, CDR2 SNEGSKA (reference sequence). Trimming took 5 bases from V and 7 from J, leaving 24 bases between them. The CDR3 here is CSAPPGIGQRGNEQFF. DNA of the CDR3: TGCAGTGCTCCCCCGGGTATCGGCCAACGGGGGAATGAGCAGTTCTTC.

The sample holds many counts of this clonotype. The V gene is TRBV19, the J gene TRBJ1-1, with D possibly being TRBD1 (6 bases). CDR3 length: 16 amino acids. Per germline, CDR1 LNHDA and CDR2 SQIVND (reference sequence). V lost 3 bases, J lost 2 bases, and 16 bases lay in between. The CDR3 coding sequence is TGTGCCAGTAGTATGGGGGCTCGGACAACTAACACTGAAGCTTTCTTT. Residues: CASSMGARTTNTEAFF.

This clonotype was detected many times. The chain couples TRBV30 to TRBJ1-1; D remains unclear. Germline CDR1 reads GTSNPN; CDR2 reads SVGIG (reference sequence). The CDR3 totals 13 residues. Trimming removed 1 base from V and 0 bases from J, with 6 bases in between. The CDR3 region has the DNA TGTGCCTGGAGTGCCCATATGAACACTGAAGCTTTCTTT. Its protein product is CAWSAHMNTEAFF.

Only a few counts were recorded for this clonotype. V is TRBV20-1 and J is TRBJ1-4; a possible D gene is TRBD1 (5 bases). With 1 base removed from V and 13 bases from J, the gap between germline ends came to 13 bases. There are 12 residues in the CDR3. Germline CDR1 DFQATT, CDR2 SNEGSKA (reference sequence). In nucleotides, the CDR3 is TGCAGTGCTAGAGGCCTGGAGGGGAGACTGTTTTTT. Protein: CSARGLEGRLFF.

The sample holds many counts of this clonotype. The chain has TRBV6-1 and TRBJ2-5; D is undetermined. The CDR3 sequence is 12 residues long. The V and J ends lost 8 bases and 3 bases respectively, with 10 bases between them. CDR1 is MNHNS, CDR2 SASEGT, per germline. CDR3 DNA: TGTGCCAGCGCTACAGCTGAAGAGACCCAGTACTTC. Encoded protein: CASATAEETQYF.

Many counts were recorded for this clonotype. CDR3 in amino acids: CASSVLPGGAAEQYF. The CDR3 DNA follows: TGTGCCAGCAGCGTTTTGCCAGGGGGCGCCGCGGAGCAGTACTTC. This chain links TRBV9 with TRBJ2-7; 8 bases agree with TRBD1. In germline, CDR1 is SGDLS, CDR2 YYNGEE. The CDR3 covers 15 residues. V lost 2 bases to trimming and J lost 7 bases; unmatched junction nucleotides: 11.

This clonotype was seen at least ten times. This chain joins TRBV6-2 or TRBV6-3 and TRBJ2-5; 14 positions agree with TRBD2. CDR1 is MNHEY, CDR2 SVGEGT, per germline. J gave up 5 bases and V 2 bases, and 16 bases lay outside the gene matches. The CDR3 has 20 amino acids. The CDR3 bases are TGTGCCAGCAGTTACCTCCCCCCGCGACTAGCGGGAGGGATTATTGAGACCCAGTACTTC. Its translation: CASSYLPPRLAGGIIETQYF.

In its sample, this clonotype was seen many times. The chain links TRBV15 to TRBJ2-5; 11 bases agree with TRBD1. The CDR3 length is 15 residues. Germline CDR1 reads LNHNV; CDR2 reads YYDKDF (reference sequence). The J segment lost 8 bases and the V segment lost 0 bases, leaving 5 bases of the junction unmatched. The CDR3 spells CATSREGQGVETQYF. CDR3 DNA: TGTGCCACCAGCAGAGAGGGACAGGGGGTTGAAACCCAGTACTTC.

This clonotype was seen a handful of times. The chain carries TRBV6-2 or TRBV6-3 and TRBJ2-6, with 8 positions matching TRBD2. The CDR3 runs to 14 residues. The V gene end was trimmed by 9 bases and the J gene end by 2 bases; junction bases not matched to a gene: 3. Germline V gene lookup returns CDR1 MNHEY and CDR2 SVGEGT. The chain's CDR3 is CASRGGTGANVLTF. Written as DNA, the CDR3 is TGTGCCAGTCGGGGGGGCACTGGGGCCAACGTCCTGACTTTC.

The rearrangement links TRBV4-1 to TRBJ2-3; the D is unclear. CDR1 is MGHRA and CDR2 is YSYEKL in the germline V gene. Trimming cost V 0 bases and J 5 bases, with 9 bases left between them. The CDR3 sequence is 14 residues long. The CDR3 is CASSQESRGDTQYF. CDR3 nucleotides: TGCGCCAGCAGCCAAGAAAGCCGAGGAGATACGCAGTATTTT.

This clonotype was observed many times. This chain connects TRBV20-1 to TRBJ2-1; TRBD1 aligns across 7 bases. The CDR3 extends over 15 amino acids. Losses at the gene ends were 6 bases for V and 0 bases for J; bases not matched to a gene: 8. The V gene's germline CDR1 is DFQATT and CDR2 SNEGSKA (reference sequence). The CDR3 coding sequence is TGCAGTGCCACGACAGGGCCCAGCTCCTACAATGAGCAGTTCTTC. This sequence encodes CSATTGPSSYNEQFF.

A few counts support this clonotype. V and J are TRBV27 and TRBJ2-1; D ambiguous. The V end was cut by 6 bases, the J end by 7 bases, with 16 bases between. The CDR3 has 14 amino acids. Germline values: CDR1 MNHEY, CDR2 SMNVEV (reference sequence). In DNA, the CDR3 is TGTGCCAGCAGGCCGAGTGGGGTTGGTAATGAGCAGTTCTTC. This encodes CASRPSGVGNEQFF.

This clonotype was seen a few times. This likely came from a read error, as a far larger clone is one base away. The chain uses TRBV2 and TRBJ2-5; possible D gene TRBD2, 5 bases. This CDR3 has 16 residues. Trimming pared 3 bases from V and 2 bases from J, leaving 16 bases between. CDR1 SNHLY and CDR2 FYNNEI come from the germline V gene. The CDR3 protein is CASSESWAPGQETQYF. For the CDR3, the DNA is TGTGCCAGCAGTGAGTCGTGGGCCCCGGGGCAAGAGACCCAGTACTTC. Based on the CDR3 plus reference TRBV2 and TRBJ2-5, the full variable domain is EPEVTQTPSHQVTQMGQEVILRCVPISNHLYFYWYRQILGQKVEFLVSFYNNEISEKSEIFDDQFSVERPDGSNFTLKIRSTKLEDSAMYFCASSESWAPGQETQYFGPGTRLLVL.

In its sample, this clonotype was seen a few times. The chain combines TRBV5-4 with TRBJ2-5, with D perhaps given as TRBD1 or TRBD2 (7 bases each). The CDR3 length is 15 residues. Germline CDR1 is SGHNT and CDR2 is YYREEE (reference sequence). Trimming removed 4 bases at V and 5 bases at J, with 18 bases between. CDR3: CASSQGGGELETQYF. CDR3 in DNA: TGTGCCAGCAGCCAGGGGGGAGGGGAGTTGGAGACCCAGTACTTC.

This clonotype came up many times. V usage is TRBV9 and J usage is TRBJ2-1; TRBD2 matches at 14 bases. The trim removed 4 bases at V and 6 bases at J, leaving 6 bases unmatched. Germline values: CDR1 SGDLS, CDR2 YYNGEE. The CDR3 loop spans 16 amino acids. The CDR3 protein is CASSTKTSGRANEQFF. The DNA of the CDR3 is TGTGCCAGCAGCACAAAGACTAGCGGGAGGGCCAATGAGCAGTTCTTC.

This clonotype was picked up a small number of times. V gene TRBV20-1 combines with J gene TRBJ2-7; D is ambiguous. V lost 0 bases to trimming and J lost 10 bases, with 16 bases between them. The CDR3 length is 13 residues. In germline, CDR1 is DFQATT, CDR2 SNEGSKA (reference sequence). The CDR3 region has the DNA TGCAGTGCTAGAGATCTTTTTCGCGACTCCCAGTACTTC. Its protein product is CSARDLFRDSQYF.

There are a few counts of this clonotype. CDR3: CASSAAQGKGNQPQHF. The CDR3 DNA follows: TGTGCCAGCAGTGCCGCTCAGGGGAAGGGCAATCAGCCCCAGCATTTT. The V call is TRBV27, the J call TRBJ1-5; possible D gene TRBD1, 6 bases. Germline V gene sequence: CDR1 MNHEY, CDR2 SMNVEV (reference sequence). V was clipped by 5 bases and J by 2 bases, with 16 bases between them. The CDR3 is made up of 16 amino acids.

This clonotype came up many times. The CDR3 sequence: CASSLSATSETQYF. For the CDR3, the DNA is TGTGCCAGCAGCCTGTCCGCAACGTCGGAGACCCAGTACTTC. The V gene is TRBV7-9, the J gene TRBJ2-5; D uncertain. The CDR3 is made up of 14 amino acids. Germline CDR1 reads SEHNR; CDR2 reads FQNEAQ (reference sequence). V was pared by 5 bases and J by 5 bases, with 15 bases between.

The V and J genes are TRBV10-3 and TRBJ2-3; TRBD2 agrees at 15 bases. The length of the CDR3 is 17 residues. Per germline, CDR1 ENHRY and CDR2 SYGVKD. V lost 10 bases, J lost 4 bases, and 12 bases stayed unmatched. CDR3 protein: CATRPGLAGGGADTQYF. In DNA form, the CDR3 reads TGTGCCACCAGACCGGGACTAGCGGGAGGAGGGGCAGATACGCAGTATTTT.

This rearrangement joins TRBV29-1 to TRBJ2-7; D is perhaps TRBD2 (5 bases). This CDR3 has 15 amino acids. V lost 6 bases to trimming and J lost 2 bases, with 20 bases between them. CDR1 is SQVTM, CDR2 ANQGSEA, per germline. The CDR3 DNA is TGCAGCGTCGCGGGCCCCGAAAATAGACCCTACGAGCAGTACTTC. Amino acids: CSVAGPENRPYEQYF.

The chain combines TRBV11-2 with TRBJ2-2, with TRBD2 matching over 15 bases. V shed 4 bases and J 6 bases; nucleotides not matched to a gene: 3. This CDR3 contains 16 residues. Germline V gene data show CDR1 as SGHAT and CDR2 as FQNNGV. The CDR3 protein is CASSSGTSGRSGELFF. The CDR3 region has the DNA TGTGCCAGCAGCTCCGGGACTAGCGGGAGGTCCGGGGAGCTGTTTTTT.

This clonotype was found many times. The rearrangement joins TRBV3-1 to TRBJ1-6; weak D call: TRBD1 (5 bases). The CDR3 totals 14 residues. CDR1 and CDR2 (germline): LGHDT, YNNKEL (reference sequence). V dropped 1 base and J dropped 7 bases, with 8 bases sitting between them. The CDR3 loop reads CASSQGQKNSPLHF. In nucleotides, the CDR3 is TGTGCCAGCAGCCAAGGACAGAAGAATTCACCCCTCCACTTT.

CDR3 coding DNA: TGTGCCAGCAGCCAAGTCGCCGGGAGGGCCTACAATGAGCAGTTCTTC. Amino acids: CASSQVAGRAYNEQFF. The V call is TRBV3-1, the J call TRBJ2-1, with 8 positions matching TRBD2. CDR1 and CDR2 (germline): LGHDT, YNNKEL (reference sequence). V trimming: 1 base; J trimming: 2 bases; junction bases outside the gene matches: 4. This CDR3 region has 16 residues.

This clonotype was observed a handful of times. The chain employs TRBV25-1 and TRBJ1-6; 7 bases match TRBD1. CDR1 and CDR2 (germline): MGHDK, SYGVNS. The V and J ends lost 8 bases and 5 bases, in that order; junction bases with no gene match: 12. The CDR3 is 16 amino acids. This chain's CDR3 is CASQTRAGGNNSPLHF. CDR3 bases: TGTGCCAGCCAAACCCGGGCAGGGGGTAATAATTCACCCCTCCACTTT.

Ten or more counts support this clonotype. The genes are TRBV3-1 and TRBJ1-1; tentative D call: TRBD1 (6 bases). This CDR3 spans 14 amino acids. Looked up from germline, CDR1 is LGHDT and CDR2 is YNNKEL (reference sequence). The V end was cut by 4 bases, the J end by 4 bases, with 13 bases between. CDR3 nucleotide sequence: TGTGCCAGCAGCCTACAGGGTGGGAGCACTGAAGCTTTCTTT. Protein sequence: CASSLQGGSTEAFF.